The present entry profiles one TCR beta chain with its context. This sample stems from a study of blood T cell repertoires in COVID-19. Looking at the study overall: Samples representing acute and convalescent COVID-19 were sourced from the United States, Italy and Spain. PBMCs, B-cell-depleted T cells, or T cells were the source of the cDNA or gDNA that made up the material.

This CDR3 has 16 residues. V was clipped by 6 bases and J by 3 bases; unmatched bases: 14. Germline CDR1 SGHDT, CDR2 YYEEEE. Original processing methods: Amplification with reference gene primers provided the estimates of nucleated cell counts. Generated by immunoSEQ multiplex PCR, the TCRdb table keeps only in-frame clones and is missing some. V, J and clone size derive from that table, while D and trimming were established from the DNA sequence. The sample has 110,000 or so clones, approximately 82% seen once. J is TRBJ2-7 and V is TRBV5-6; 8 nucleotides match TRBD2. Sequencing used peripheral blood. This TCR was sampled from a woman aged 55-69 years with acute or convalescent COVID-19. The CDR3 protein is CASTSLGAGGGYEQYF. The CDR3 DNA reads as TGTGCCAGCACCTCACTCGGGGCGGGGGGTGGCTACGAGCAGTACTTC.